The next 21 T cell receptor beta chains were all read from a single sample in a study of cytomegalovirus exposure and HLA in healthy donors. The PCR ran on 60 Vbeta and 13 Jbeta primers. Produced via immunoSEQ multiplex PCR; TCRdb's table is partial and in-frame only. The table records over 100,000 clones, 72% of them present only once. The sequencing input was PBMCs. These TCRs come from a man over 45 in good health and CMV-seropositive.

CDR3 sequence reads: CASSPPWEQETQYF. The CDR3, as DNA: TGTGCCAGCAGCCCCCCCTGGGAGCAAGAGACCCAGTACTTC. The V gene is TRBV7-9, the J gene TRBJ2-5; perhaps TRBD2 as D (5 bases). The germline V gene has CDR1 SEHNR and CDR2 FQNEAQ (reference sequence). V lost 5 bases to trimming and J lost 2 bases, with 12 bases between them. This CDR3 comprises 14 residues.

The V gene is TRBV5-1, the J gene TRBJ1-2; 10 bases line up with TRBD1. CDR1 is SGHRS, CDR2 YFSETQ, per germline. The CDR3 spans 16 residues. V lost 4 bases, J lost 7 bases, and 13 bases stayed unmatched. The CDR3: CASSPGWDRGTGGYTF. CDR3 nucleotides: TGCGCCAGCAGCCCCGGATGGGACAGGGGAACCGGTGGCTACACCTTC.

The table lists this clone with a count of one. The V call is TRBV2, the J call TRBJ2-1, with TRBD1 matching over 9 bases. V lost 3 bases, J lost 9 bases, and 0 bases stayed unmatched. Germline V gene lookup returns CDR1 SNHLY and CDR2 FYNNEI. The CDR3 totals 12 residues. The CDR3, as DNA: TGTGCCAGCAGTGAGGACAGGGGTGAGCAGTTCTTC. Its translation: CASSEDRGEQFF. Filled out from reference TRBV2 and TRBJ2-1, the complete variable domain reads EPEVTQTPSHQVTQMGQEVILRCVPISNHLYFYWYRQILGQKVEFLVSFYNNEISEKSEIFDDQFSVERPDGSNFTLKIRSTKLEDSAMYFCASSEDRGEQFFGPGTRLTVL.

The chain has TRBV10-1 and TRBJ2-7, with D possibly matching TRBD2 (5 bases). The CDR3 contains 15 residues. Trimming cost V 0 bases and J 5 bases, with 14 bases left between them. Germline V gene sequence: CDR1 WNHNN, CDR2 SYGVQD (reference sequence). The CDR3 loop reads CASSESGSGSNEQYF. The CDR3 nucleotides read TGCGCCAGCAGTGAGTCGGGGTCGGGGTCCAACGAGCAGTACTTC.

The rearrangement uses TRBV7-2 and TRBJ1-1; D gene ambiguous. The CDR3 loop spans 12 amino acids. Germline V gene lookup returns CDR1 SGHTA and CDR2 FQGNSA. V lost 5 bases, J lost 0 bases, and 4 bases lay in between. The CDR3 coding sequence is TGTGCCAGCAGCGCTATGAACACTGAAGCTTTCTTT. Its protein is CASSAMNTEAFF.

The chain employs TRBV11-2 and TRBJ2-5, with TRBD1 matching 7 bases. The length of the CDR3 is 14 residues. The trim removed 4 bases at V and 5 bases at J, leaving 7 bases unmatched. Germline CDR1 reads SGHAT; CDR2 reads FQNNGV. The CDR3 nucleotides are TGTGCCAGCAGCTCAGGGGGACCGAGGGAGACCCAGTACTTC. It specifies CASSSGGPRETQYF.

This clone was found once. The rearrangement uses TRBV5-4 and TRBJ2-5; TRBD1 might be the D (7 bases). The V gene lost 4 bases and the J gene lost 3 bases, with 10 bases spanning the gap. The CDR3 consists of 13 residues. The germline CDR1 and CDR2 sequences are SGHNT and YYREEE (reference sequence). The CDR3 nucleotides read TGTGCCAGCAGCGGCGGGACAGAAGAGACCCAGTACTTC. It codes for CASSGGTEETQYF.

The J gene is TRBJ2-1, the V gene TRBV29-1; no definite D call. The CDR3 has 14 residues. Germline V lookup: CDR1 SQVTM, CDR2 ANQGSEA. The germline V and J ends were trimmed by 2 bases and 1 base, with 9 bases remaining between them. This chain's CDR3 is CSVEPGLSYNEQFF. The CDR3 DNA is TGCAGCGTTGAACCGGGTCTATCCTACAATGAGCAGTTCTTC.

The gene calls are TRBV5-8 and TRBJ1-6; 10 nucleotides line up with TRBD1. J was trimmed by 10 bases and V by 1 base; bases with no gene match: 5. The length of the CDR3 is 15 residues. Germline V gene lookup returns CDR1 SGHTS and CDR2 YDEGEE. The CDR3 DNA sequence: TGTGCCAGCAGCTTGTTGGGACAGGGGAACTCACCCCTCCACTTT. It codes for CASSLLGQGNSPLHF.

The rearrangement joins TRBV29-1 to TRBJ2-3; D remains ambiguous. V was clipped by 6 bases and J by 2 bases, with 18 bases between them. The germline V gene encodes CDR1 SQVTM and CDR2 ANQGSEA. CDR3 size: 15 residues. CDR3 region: CSVAKTWAITDTQYF. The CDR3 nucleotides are TGCAGCGTGGCAAAGACATGGGCGATCACAGATACGCAGTATTTT.

The CDR3 nucleotides are TGCGCCAGCAGCTTGGGGCCCCACGGGACAGCGAACACTGAAGCTTTCTTT. Translated: CASSLGPHGTANTEAFF. This chain joins TRBV5-1 and TRBJ1-1; 7 bases agree with TRBD1. Germline assignment: CDR1 SGHRS and CDR2 YFSETQ. V lost 0 bases, J lost 1 base, and 9 bases stayed unmatched. CDR3 length: 17 amino acids.

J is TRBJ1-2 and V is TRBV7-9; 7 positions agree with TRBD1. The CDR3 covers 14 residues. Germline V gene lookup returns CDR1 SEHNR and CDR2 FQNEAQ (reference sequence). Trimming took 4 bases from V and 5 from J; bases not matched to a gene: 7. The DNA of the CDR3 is TGTGCCAGCAGCTATGAGGACAGGTTATATGGCTACACCTTC. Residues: CASSYEDRLYGYTF.

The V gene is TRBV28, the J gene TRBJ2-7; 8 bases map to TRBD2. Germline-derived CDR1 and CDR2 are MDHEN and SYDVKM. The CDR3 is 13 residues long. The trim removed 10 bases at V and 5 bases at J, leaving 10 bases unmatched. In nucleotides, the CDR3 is TGTGCCACAGGGGCGGGGGGCTTCAACGAGCAGTACTTC. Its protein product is CATGAGGFNEQYF.

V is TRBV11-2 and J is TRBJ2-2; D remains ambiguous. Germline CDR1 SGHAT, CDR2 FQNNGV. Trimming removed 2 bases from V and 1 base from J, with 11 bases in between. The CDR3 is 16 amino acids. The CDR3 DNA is TGTGCCAGCAGCTTAAACGGTGCCCAGAACACCGGGGAGCTGTTTTTT. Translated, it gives CASSLNGAQNTGELFF.

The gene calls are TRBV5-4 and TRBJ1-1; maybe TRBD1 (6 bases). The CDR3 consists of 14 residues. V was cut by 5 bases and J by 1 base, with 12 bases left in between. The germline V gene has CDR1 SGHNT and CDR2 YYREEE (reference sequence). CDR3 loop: CASRRSTGNTEAFF. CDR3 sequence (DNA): TGTGCCAGCAGGCGATCGACAGGGAACACTGAAGCTTTCTTT.

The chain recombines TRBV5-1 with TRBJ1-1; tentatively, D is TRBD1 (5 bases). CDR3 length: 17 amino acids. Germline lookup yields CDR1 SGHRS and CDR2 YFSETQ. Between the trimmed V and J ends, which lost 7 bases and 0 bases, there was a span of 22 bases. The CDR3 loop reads CASARVRVGGMNTEAFF. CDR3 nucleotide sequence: TGCGCCAGCGCGCGTGTCCGGGTGGGGGGAATGAACACTGAAGCTTTCTTT.

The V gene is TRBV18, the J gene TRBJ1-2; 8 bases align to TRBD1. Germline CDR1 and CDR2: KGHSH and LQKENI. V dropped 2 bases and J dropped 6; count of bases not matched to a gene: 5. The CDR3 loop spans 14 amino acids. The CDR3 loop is CASSPNRGNDGYTF. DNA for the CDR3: TGTGCCAGCTCACCAAACAGGGGGAATGATGGCTACACCTTC.

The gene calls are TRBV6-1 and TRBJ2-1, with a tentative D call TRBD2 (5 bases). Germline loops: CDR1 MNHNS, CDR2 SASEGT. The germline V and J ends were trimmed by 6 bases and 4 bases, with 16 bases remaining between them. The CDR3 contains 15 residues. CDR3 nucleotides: TGTGCCAGCAGGTTTATGCGGGCCCAGTACAATGAGCAGTTCTTC. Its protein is CASRFMRAQYNEQFF.

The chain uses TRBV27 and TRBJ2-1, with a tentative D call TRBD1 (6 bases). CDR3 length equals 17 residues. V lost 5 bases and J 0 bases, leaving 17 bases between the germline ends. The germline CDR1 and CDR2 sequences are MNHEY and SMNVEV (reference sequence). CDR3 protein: CASSRRTVPGSYNEQFF. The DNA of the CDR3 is TGTGCCAGCAGTCGGCGGACAGTGCCCGGCTCCTACAATGAGCAGTTCTTC.

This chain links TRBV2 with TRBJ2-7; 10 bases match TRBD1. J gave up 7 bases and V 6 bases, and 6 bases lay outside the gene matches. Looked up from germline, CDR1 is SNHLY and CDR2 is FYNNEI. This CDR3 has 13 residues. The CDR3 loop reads CASRRQGAAEQYF. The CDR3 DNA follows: TGTGCCAGCAGGCGACAGGGGGCAGCGGAGCAGTACTTC.

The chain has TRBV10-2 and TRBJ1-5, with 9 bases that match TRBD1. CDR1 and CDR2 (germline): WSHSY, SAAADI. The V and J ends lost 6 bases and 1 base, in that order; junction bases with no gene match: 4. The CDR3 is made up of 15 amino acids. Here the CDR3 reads CASRTGTGSNQPQHF. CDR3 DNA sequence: TGCGCCAGCAGAACCGGGACAGGGAGCAATCAGCCCCAGCATTTT.